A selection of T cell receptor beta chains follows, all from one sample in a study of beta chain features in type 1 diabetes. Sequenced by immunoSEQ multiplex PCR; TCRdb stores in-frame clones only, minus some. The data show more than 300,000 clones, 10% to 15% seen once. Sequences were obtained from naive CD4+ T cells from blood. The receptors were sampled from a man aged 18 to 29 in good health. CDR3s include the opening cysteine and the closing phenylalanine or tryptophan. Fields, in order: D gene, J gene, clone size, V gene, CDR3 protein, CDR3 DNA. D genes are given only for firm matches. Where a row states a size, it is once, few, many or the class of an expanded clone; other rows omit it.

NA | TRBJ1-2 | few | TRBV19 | CASSIDPGERGYTF | TGTGCCAGTAGTATAGATCCGGGGGAGCGTGGCTACACCTTC
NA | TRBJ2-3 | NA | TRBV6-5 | CASSSRGIGTDTQYF | TGTGCCAGCAGTTCTCGGGGTATCGGCACAGATACGCAGTATTTT
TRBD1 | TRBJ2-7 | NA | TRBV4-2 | CASSQDRASYEQYF | TGTGCCAGCAGCCAGGACAGGGCCTCCTACGAGCAGTACTTC
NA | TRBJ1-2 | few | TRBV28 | CATRGGTNYGYTF | TGTGCCACCCGAGGGGGAACTAACTATGGCTACACCTTC
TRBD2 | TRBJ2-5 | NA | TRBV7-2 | CASSLEDSGEGLTQYF | TGTGCCAGCAGCTTAGAAGACAGCGGGGAAGGTTTGACCCAGTACTTC
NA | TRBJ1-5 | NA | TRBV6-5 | CASRMGGSQPQHF | TGTGCCAGCAGAATGGGAGGGAGTCAGCCCCAGCATTTT
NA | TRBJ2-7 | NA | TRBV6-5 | CASSYSFRQISYEQYF | TGTGCCAGCAGTTACTCGTTTCGACAGATATCCTACGAGCAGTACTTC
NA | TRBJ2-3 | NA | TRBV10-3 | CAAQDRDKKTSTDTQYF | TGTGCCGCACAGGACCGGGACAAAAAAACTAGCACAGATACGCAGTATTTT
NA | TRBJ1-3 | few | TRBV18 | CASSPPGRSGNTIYF | TGTGCCAGCTCACCACCGGGCCGCTCTGGAAACACCATATATTTT
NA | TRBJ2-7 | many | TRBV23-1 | CASSQTSYSYEQYF | TGCGCCAGCAGTCAAACATCATACTCCTACGAGCAGTACTTC
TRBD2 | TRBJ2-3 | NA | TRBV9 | CASSVGAGGADTQYF | TGTGCCAGCAGCGTAGGAGCGGGGGGGGCAGATACGCAGTATTTT
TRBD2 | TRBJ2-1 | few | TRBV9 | CASSLTLAGVGNEQFF | TGTGCCAGCAGCCTAACACTAGCGGGAGTCGGAAATGAGCAGTTCTTC
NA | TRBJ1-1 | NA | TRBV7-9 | CASSLGRSAVLMNTEALF | TGTGCCAGCAGCTTAGGGAGGTCCGCAGTTTTGATGAACACTGAAGCTCTCTTT
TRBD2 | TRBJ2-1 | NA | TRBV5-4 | CASSSGGRGSNEQFF | TGTGCCAGCAGCTCGGGAGGGCGCGGGTCGAATGAGCAGTTCTTC
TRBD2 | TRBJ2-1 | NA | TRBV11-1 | CASSPRSGRGPGEQFF | TGTGCCAGCAGCCCTCGGAGCGGGAGGGGCCCGGGGGAGCAGTTCTTC
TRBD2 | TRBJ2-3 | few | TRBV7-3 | CASSRSGGADTQYF | TGTGCCAGCAGCCGAAGCGGGGGGGCAGATACGCAGTATTTT
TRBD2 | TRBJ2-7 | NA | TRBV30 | CAWSTGLAGDYEQYF | TGTGCCTGGAGTACGGGACTAGCGGGCGACTACGAGCAGTACTTC
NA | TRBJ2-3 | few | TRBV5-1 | CASSLGFEPTSTDTQYF | TGCGCCAGCAGCTTGGGATTTGAACCTACTAGCACAGATACGCAGTATTTT
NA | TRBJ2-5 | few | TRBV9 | CASSVRREPGETQYF | TGTGCCAGCAGCGTACGAAGGGAGCCGGGGGAGACCCAGTACTTC
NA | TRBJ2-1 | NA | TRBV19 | CASSIDLRANEQFF | TGTGCCAGTAGTATAGATCTCAGGGCGAATGAGCAGTTCTTC
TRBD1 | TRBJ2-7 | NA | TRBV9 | CASSSGTAPEQYF | TGTGCCAGCAGCTCTGGGACAGCGCCCGAGCAGTACTTC
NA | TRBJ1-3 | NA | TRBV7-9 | CASIHLRSGNTIYF | TGTGCCAGTATTCACCTGAGGTCTGGAAACACCATATATTTT
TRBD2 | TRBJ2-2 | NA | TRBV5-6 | CASSLAQTSGAAGELFF | TGTGCCAGCAGCTTGGCTCAAACTAGCGGGGCCGCCGGGGAGCTGTTTTTT
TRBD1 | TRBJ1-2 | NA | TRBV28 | CASSLGQAAYGYTF | TGTGCCAGCAGTTTGGGACAGGCGGCCTATGGCTACACCTTC
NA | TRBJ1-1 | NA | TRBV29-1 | CSVRGQLNTEAFF | TGCAGCGTGAGAGGACAGCTGAACACTGAAGCTTTCTTT
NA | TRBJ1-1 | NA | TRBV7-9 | CASSLRGPGDTEAFF | TGTGCCAGCAGCTTAAGGGGCCCAGGGGACACTGAAGCTTTCTTT
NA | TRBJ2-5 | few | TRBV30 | CAWSLGGAKTQYF | TGTGCCTGGAGTCTTGGGGGCGCGAAGACCCAGTACTTC
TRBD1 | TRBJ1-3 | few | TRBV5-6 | CASSLVGDRGHGNTIYF | TGTGCCAGCAGCTTGGTAGGGGACAGGGGGCATGGAAACACCATATATTTT
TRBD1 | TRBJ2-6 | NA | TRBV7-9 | CASSQGVSGANVLTF | TGTGCCAGCAGCCAGGGGGTCTCTGGGGCCAACGTCCTGACTTTC
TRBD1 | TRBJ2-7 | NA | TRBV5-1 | CASSSTGTYEQYF | TGCGCCAGCAGCTCGACAGGGACCTACGAGCAGTACTTC
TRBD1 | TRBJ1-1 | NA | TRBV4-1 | CASSQYGQVENTEAFF | TGCGCCAGCAGCCAATATGGACAGGTCGAGAACACTGAAGCTTTCTTT
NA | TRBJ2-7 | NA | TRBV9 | CASSVEAASSYEQYF | TGTGCCAGCAGCGTTGAGGCAGCCAGCTCCTACGAGCAGTACTTC
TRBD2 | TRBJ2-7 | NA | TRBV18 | CASSPPGGNSYEQYF | TGTGCCAGCTCACCTCCGGGGGGGAATTCCTACGAGCAGTACTTC
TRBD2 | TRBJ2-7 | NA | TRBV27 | CASSLSPYKAGVSYEQYF | TGTGCCAGCAGTTTATCGCCCTACAAAGCGGGAGTGTCCTACGAGCAGTACTTC
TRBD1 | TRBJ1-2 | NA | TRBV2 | CASSFDRVYGYTF | TGTGCCAGCAGTTTCGACAGGGTCTATGGCTACACCTTC
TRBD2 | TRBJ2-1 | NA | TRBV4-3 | CASSQERSGTSGGSYNEQFF | TGCGCCAGCAGCCAAGAACGGAGCGGGACTAGCGGGGGCTCCTACAATGAGCAGTTCTTC
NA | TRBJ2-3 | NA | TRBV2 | CASSERGLGSTDTQYF | TGTGCCAGCAGTGAACGGGGTTTGGGGAGCACAGATACGCAGTATTTT
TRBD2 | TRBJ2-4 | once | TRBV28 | CASIPRPSGRARLAKNIQYF | TGTGCCAGCATTCCCCGGCCAAGCGGGAGGGCCAGACTAGCCAAAAACATTCAGTACTTC
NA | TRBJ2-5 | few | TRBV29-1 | CSVEWNRQYF | TGCAGCGTTGAATGGAACAGGCAGTACTTC
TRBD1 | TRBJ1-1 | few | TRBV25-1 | CASSPSNRGEAFF | TGTGCCAGCAGTCCATCAAACAGGGGGGAAGCTTTCTTT
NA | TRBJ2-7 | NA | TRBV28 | CASSLLGTLAYEQYF | TGTGCCAGCAGTTTATTAGGGACACTGGCCTACGAGCAGTACTTC
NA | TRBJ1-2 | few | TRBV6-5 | CASSSRDTHGYTF | TGTGCCAGCAGTTCCCGGGACACGCATGGCTACACCTTC
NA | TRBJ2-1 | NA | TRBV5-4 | CASSSGIGLGGEQFF | TGTGCCAGCAGCTCTGGGATAGGTTTGGGAGGTGAGCAGTTCTTC
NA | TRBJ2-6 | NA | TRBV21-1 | CASSKEAHPRYGANVLTF | TGTGCCAGCAGCAAAGAAGCTCATCCCCGGTATGGGGCCAACGTCCTGACTTTC
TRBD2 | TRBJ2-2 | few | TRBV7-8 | CASSFSGGGTGELFF | TGTGCCAGCAGCTTCTCTGGGGGGGGGACCGGGGAGCTGTTTTTT
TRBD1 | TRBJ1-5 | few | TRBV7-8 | CASSYNRDRGQPQHF | TGTGCCAGCAGCTACAACCGGGACAGGGGACAGCCCCAGCATTTT
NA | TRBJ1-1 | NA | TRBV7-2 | CASSFRVNTEAFF | TGTGCCAGCAGCTTTCGCGTGAACACTGAAGCTTTCTTT
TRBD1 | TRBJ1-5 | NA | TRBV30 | CAWSVGTGVSNQPQHF | TGTGCCTGGAGTGTAGGGACAGGGGTGAGCAATCAGCCCCAGCATTTT
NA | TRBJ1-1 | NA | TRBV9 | CASSLKMNTEAFF | TGTGCCAGCAGCCTAAAGATGAACACTGAAGCTTTCTTT
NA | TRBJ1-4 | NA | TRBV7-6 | CASSLWREKLFF | TGTGCCAGCAGCTTATGGAGGGAAAAACTGTTTTTT
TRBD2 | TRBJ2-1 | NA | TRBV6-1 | CASSETLAGGTNEQFF | TGTGCCAGCAGTGAGACTCTAGCGGGGGGTACGAATGAGCAGTTCTTC
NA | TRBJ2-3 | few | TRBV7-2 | CASSLAGTTDTQYF | TGTGCCAGCAGCTTAGCGGGGACTACAGATACGCAGTATTTT
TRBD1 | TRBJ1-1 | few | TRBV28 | CASLNLGQGGTEAFF | TGTGCCAGCCTAAACCTGGGACAGGGAGGCACTGAAGCTTTCTTT
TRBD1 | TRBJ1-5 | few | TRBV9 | CASSVGDRGGQPQHF | TGTGCCAGCAGCGTAGGGGACAGGGGAGGCCAGCCCCAGCATTTT
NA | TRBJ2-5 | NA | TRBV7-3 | CASSPSRGRETQYF | TGTGCCAGCAGCCCGTCTAGGGGAAGGGAGACCCAGTACTTC
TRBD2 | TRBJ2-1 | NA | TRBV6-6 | CASSFPSGRPYNEQFF | TGTGCCAGCAGTTTCCCGAGCGGGAGGCCCTACAATGAGCAGTTCTTC
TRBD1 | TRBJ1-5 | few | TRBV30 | CAWSGQGPPKPQHF | TGTGCCTGGAGTGGACAGGGGCCCCCCAAGCCCCAGCATTTT
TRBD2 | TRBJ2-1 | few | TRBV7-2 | CASSISRASGTHNEQFF | TGTGCCAGCAGCATCAGCAGGGCTAGCGGGACCCACAATGAGCAGTTCTTC
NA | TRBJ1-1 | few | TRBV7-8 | CASSPTRAEAFF | TGTGCCAGCAGCCCAACGCGCGCTGAAGCTTTCTTT